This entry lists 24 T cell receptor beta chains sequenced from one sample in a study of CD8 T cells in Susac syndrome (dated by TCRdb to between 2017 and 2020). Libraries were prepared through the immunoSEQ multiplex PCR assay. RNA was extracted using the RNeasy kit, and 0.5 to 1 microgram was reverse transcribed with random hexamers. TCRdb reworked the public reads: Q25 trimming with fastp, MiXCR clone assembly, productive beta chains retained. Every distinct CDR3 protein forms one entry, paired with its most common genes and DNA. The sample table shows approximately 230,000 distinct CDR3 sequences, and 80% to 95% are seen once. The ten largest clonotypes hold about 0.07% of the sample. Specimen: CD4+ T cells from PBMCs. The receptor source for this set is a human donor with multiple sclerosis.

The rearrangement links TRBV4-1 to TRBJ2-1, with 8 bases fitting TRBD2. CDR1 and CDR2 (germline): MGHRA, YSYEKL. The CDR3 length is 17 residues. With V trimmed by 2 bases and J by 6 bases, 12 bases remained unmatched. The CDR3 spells CASSQPSSAGEGNEQFF. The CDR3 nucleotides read TGCGCCAGCAGCCAACCGTCGTCAGCGGGGGAAGGCAATGAGCAGTTCTTC.

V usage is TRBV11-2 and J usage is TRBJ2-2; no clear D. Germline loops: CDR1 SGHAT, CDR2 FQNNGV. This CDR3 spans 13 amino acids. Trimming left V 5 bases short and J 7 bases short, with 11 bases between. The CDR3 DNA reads TGTGCCAGCAGCGCCCATTCGGGCGGGGAGCTGTTTTTT. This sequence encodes CASSAHSGGELFF.

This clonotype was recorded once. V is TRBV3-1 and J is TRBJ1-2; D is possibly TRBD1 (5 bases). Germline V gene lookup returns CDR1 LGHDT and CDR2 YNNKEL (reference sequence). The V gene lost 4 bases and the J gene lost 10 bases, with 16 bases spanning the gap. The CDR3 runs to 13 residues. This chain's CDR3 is CASSPRGGADYTF. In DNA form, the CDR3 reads TGTGCCAGCAGCCCCCGGGGGGGAGCAGACTACACCTTC.

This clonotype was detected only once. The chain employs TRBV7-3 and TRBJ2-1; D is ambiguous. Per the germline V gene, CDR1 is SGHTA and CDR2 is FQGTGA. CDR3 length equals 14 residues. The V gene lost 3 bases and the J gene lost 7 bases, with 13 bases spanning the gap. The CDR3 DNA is TGTGCCAGCAGCTTCAGCACACGTTTAAATGAGCAGTTCTTC. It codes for CASSFSTRLNEQFF.

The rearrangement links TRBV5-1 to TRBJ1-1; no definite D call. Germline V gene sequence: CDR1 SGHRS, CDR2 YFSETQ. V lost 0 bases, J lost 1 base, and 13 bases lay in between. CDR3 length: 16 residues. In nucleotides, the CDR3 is TGCGCCAGCAGCTTGGACGCCGTGGGGAAGAACACTGAAGCTTTCTTT. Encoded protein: CASSLDAVGKNTEAFF. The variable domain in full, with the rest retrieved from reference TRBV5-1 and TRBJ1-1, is KAGVTQTPRYLIKTRGQQVTLSCSPISGHRSVSWYQQTPGQGLQFLFEYFSETQRNKGNFPGRFSGRQFSNSRSEMNVSTLELGDSALYLCASSLDAVGKNTEAFFGQGTRLTVV.

DNA of the CDR3: TGCAGCGTTGGTACAGTGAACACTGAAGCTTTCTTT. Translation gives CSVGTVNTEAFF. The genes are TRBV29-1 and TRBJ1-1; no definite D call. CDR1 SQVTM and CDR2 ANQGSEA come from the germline V gene. Trimming took 4 bases from V and 0 from J, leaving 6 bases between them. The CDR3 length is 12 residues. Full variable domain (rest looked up from reference TRBV29-1 and TRBJ1-1): SAVISQKPSRDICQRGTSLTIQCQVDSQVTMMFWYRQQPGQSLTLIATANQGSEATYESGFVIDKFPISRPNLTFSTLTVSNMSPEDSSIYLCSVGTVNTEAFFGQGTRLTVV.

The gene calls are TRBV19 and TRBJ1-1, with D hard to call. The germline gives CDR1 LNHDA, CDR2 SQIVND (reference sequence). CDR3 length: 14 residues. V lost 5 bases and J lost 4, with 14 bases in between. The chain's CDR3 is CASSPRPVGTEAFF. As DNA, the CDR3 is TGTGCCAGTAGTCCCCGACCGGTGGGCACTGAAGCTTTCTTT.

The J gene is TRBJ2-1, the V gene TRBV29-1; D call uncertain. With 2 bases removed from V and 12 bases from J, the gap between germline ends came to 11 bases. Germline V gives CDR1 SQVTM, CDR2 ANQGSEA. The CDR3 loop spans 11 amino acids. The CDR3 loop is CSVESSILQFF. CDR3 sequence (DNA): TGCAGCGTTGAAAGCTCAATCCTGCAGTTCTTC.

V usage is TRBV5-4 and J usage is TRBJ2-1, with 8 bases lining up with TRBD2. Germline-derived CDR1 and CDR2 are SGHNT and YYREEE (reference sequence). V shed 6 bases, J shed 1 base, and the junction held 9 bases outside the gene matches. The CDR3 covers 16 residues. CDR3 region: CASTGRGGQSYNEQFF. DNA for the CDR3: TGTGCCAGCACCGGCCGGGGGGGTCAATCCTACAATGAGCAGTTCTTC.

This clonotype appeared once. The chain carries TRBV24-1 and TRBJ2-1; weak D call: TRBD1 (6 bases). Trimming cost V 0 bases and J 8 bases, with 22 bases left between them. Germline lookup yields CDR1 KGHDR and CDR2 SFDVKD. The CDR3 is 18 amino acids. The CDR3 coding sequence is TGTGCCACCAGTGATTTGCGGCTAGGGGGTGCGCTGGAGGATGAGCAGTTCTTC. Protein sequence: CATSDLRLGGALEDEQFF.

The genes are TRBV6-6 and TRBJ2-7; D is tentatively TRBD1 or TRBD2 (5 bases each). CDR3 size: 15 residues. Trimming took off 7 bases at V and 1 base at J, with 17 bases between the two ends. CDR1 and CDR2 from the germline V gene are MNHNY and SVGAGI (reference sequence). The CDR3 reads CASKTSGTGSYEQYF. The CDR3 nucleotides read TGTGCCAGCAAAACCTCCGGGACCGGTTCCTACGAGCAGTACTTC.

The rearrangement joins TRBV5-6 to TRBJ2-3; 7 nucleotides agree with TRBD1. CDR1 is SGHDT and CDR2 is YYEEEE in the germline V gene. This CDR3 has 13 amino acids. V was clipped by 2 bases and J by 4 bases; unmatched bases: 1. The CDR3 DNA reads TGTGCCAGCAGCTTCGGGACAGCAGATACGCAGTATTTT. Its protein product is CASSFGTADTQYF.

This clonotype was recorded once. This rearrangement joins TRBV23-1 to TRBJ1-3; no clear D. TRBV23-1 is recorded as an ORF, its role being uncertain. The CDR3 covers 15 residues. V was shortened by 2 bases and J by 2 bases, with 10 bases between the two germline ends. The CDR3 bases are TGCGCCAGCAGTCAAGTCAAGGAAACTGGAAACACCATATATTTT. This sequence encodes CASSQVKETGNTIYF.

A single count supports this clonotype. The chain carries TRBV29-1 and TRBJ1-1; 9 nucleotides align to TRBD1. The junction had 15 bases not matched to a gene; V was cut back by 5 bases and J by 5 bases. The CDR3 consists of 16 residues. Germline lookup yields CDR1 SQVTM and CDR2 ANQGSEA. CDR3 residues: CSVQAGTGSFITEAFF. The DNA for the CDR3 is TGCAGCGTTCAAGCTGGGACAGGGAGCTTTATTACTGAAGCTTTCTTT.

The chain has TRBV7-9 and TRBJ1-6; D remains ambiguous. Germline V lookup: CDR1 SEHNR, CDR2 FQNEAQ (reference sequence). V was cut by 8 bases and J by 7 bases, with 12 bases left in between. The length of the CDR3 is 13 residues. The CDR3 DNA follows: TGTGCCAGCGGGTTTCCAAACAATTCACCCCTCCACTTT. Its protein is CASGFPNNSPLHF.

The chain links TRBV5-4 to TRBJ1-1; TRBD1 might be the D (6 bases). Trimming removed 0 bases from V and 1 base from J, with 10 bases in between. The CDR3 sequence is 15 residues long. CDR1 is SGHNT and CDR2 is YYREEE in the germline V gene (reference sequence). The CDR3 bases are TGTGCCAGCAGCTTGGTACAGGGACAGAACACTGAAGCTTTCTTT. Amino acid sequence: CASSLVQGQNTEAFF.

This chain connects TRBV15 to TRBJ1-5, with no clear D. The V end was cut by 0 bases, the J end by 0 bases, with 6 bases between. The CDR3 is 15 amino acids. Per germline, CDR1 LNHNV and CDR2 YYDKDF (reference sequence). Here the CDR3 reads CATSRDQYSNQPQHF. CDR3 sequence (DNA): TGTGCCACCAGCAGAGATCAGTATAGCAATCAGCCCCAGCATTTT.

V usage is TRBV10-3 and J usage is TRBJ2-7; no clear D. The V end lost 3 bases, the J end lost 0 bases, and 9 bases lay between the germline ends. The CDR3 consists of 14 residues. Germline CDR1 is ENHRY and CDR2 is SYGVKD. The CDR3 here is CAISDGRSSYEQYV. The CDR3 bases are TGTGCCATCAGTGATGGTAGGAGCTCCTACGAGCAGTACGTC.

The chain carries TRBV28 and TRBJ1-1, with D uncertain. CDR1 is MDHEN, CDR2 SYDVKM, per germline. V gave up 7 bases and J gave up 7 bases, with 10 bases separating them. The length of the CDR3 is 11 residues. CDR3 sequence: CASTPGREAFF. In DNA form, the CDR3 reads TGTGCCAGCACCCCCGGCCGTGAAGCTTTCTTT.

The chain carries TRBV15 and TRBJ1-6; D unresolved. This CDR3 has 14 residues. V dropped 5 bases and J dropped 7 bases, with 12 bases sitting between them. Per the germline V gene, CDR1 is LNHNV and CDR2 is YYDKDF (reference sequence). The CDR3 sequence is CATSAGAGNSPLHF. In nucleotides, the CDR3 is TGTGCCACCAGCGCGGGAGCGGGGAATTCACCCCTCCACTTT.

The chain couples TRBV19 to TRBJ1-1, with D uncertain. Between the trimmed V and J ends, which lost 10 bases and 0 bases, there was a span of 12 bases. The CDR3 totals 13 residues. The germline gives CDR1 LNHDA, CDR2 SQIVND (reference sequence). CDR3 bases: TGTGCCACCAAACCAGCTCTGAACACTGAAGCTTTCTTT. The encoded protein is CATKPALNTEAFF.

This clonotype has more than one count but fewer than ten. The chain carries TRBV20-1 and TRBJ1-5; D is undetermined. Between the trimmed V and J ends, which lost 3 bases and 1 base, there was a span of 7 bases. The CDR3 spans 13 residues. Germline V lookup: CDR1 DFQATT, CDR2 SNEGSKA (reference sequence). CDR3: CSASWGSNQPQHF. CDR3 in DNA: TGCAGTGCTAGTTGGGGAAGCAATCAGCCCCAGCATTTT.

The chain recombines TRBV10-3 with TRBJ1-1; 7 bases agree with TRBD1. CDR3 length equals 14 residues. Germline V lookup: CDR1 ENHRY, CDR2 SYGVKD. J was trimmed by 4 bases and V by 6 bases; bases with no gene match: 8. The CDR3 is CAIRRQGDGTEAFF. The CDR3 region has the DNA TGTGCCATCAGACGTCAGGGGGACGGCACTGAAGCTTTCTTT.

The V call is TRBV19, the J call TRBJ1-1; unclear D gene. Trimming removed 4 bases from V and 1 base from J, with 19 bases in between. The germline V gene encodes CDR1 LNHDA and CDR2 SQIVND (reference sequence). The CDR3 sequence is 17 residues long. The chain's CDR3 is CASSRLLNPNQNTEAFF. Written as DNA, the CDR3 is TGTGCCAGTAGTAGACTACTTAACCCAAATCAGAACACTGAAGCTTTCTTT.